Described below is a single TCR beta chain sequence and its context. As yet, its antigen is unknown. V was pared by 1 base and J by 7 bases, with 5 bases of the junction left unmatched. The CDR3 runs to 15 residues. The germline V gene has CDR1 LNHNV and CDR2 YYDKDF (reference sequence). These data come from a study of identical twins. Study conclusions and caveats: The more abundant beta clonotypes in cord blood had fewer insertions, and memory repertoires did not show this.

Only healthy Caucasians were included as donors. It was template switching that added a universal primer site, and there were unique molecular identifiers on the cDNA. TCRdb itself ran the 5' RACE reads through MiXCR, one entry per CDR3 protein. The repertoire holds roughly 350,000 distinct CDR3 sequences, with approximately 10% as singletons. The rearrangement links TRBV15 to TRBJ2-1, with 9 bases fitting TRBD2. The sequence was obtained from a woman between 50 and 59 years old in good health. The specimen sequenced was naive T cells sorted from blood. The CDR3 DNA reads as TGTGCCACCAGCAGAGTAGCGGGAGTCAGGAATGAGCAGTTCTTC. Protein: CATSRVAGVRNEQFF.